This TCR beta chain was identified during a study of cytomegalovirus exposure and HLA in healthy donors. The PCR had 60 Vbeta and 13 Jbeta primers. Sequencing used immunoSEQ multiplex PCR; TCRdb keeps in-frame clones, though not all of them. The sample shows 150,000 to 200,000 clones, roughly 79% of them seen only once. The CDR3 is made up of 12 amino acids. V was clipped by 6 bases and J by 6 bases, with 12 bases between them. CDR1 MDHEN and CDR2 SYDVKM come from the germline V gene. Sequencing was performed on PBMCs. The chain recombines TRBV28 with TRBJ2-7; no reliable D call. This TCR was sampled from a man aged 35 to 55 in good health and CMV-seropositive. CDR3 in amino acids: CASRPTNREQYF. The DNA for the CDR3 is TGTGCCAGCAGACCGACAAACCGCGAGCAGTACTTC.